Listed below are T cell receptor beta chains from one sample, sequenced in a study of blood T cells in healthy people across ages. A single record per CDR3 protein comes from TCRdb applying MiXCR to the 5' RACE reads. The data contain 1.5 million to 2 million distinct CDR3 sequences, approximately 39% of them seen just once; the ten biggest clones take up about 23%. Material for sequencing was blood. The receptors shown here come from a human donor in good health. Both conserved end residues are part of each CDR3. Each record gives: clone size, V gene, D gene, J gene, CDR3 length, CDR3 DNA, CDR3 protein. The D gene is left open where the match is weak. Size is omitted from some rows. Given values are once, few, many or a class for expanded clones.

clone_size: -
v_call: TRBV6-7
d_call: TRBD1
j_call: TRBJ2-7
cdr3_length: 15
cdr3_nt: TGTGCCAGCAGTTATCCGGGACAGGGGGCCCACGAGCAGTACTTC
cdr3_aa: CASSYPGQGAHEQYF

clone_size: -
v_call: TRBV4-3
d_call: TRBD1
j_call: TRBJ1-6
cdr3_length: 15
cdr3_nt: TGCGCCAGCAGCACCTGGACAGGGTTCAGTTCACCCCTCCACTTT
cdr3_aa: CASSTWTGFSSPLHF

clone_size: -
v_call: TRBV5-8
d_call: -
j_call: TRBJ2-7
cdr3_length: 15
cdr3_nt: TGTGCCAGCAGCCAGGGGAGGGTCAGGGACCACGAGCAGTACTTC
cdr3_aa: CASSQGRVRDHEQYF

clone_size: -
v_call: TRBV7-2
d_call: -
j_call: TRBJ2-2
cdr3_length: 16
cdr3_nt: TGTGCCAGCAGCTCGGGACCGAACCTGAGCGTTGGGGAGCTGTTTTTT
cdr3_aa: CASSSGPNLSVGELFF

clone_size: few
v_call: TRBV5-1
d_call: -
j_call: TRBJ2-6
cdr3_length: 17
cdr3_nt: TGCGCCAGCAGCTTCCAGGGTTCCAACTCTGGGGCCAACGTCCTGACTTTC
cdr3_aa: CASSFQGSNSGANVLTF

clone_size: few
v_call: TRBV28
d_call: -
j_call: TRBJ1-5
cdr3_length: 18
cdr3_nt: TGTGTCAGCAGATTCCCCCAAGGACAGAAACTTAGCAATCAGCCCCAGCATTTT
cdr3_aa: CVSRFPQGQKLSNQPQHF

clone_size: few
v_call: TRBV7-8
d_call: -
j_call: TRBJ2-3
cdr3_length: 15
cdr3_nt: TGTGCCAGCAGCCCCTCCTCTAATCGGGCAGATACGCAGTATTTT
cdr3_aa: CASSPSSNRADTQYF

clone_size: -
v_call: TRBV12-3/TRBV12-4
d_call: -
j_call: TRBJ2-1
cdr3_length: 14
cdr3_nt: TGTGCCAGCAGTCCCCGGACGGTTTGGAATGAGCAGTTCTTC
cdr3_aa: CASSPRTVWNEQFF

clone_size: -
v_call: TRBV20-1
d_call: TRBD2
j_call: TRBJ2-3
cdr3_length: 17
cdr3_nt: TGCAGTGCTTCCGGACTAGCGGGGGGGAGCGGCGCAGATACGCAGTATTTT
cdr3_aa: CSASGLAGGSGADTQYF

clone_size: -
v_call: TRBV20-1
d_call: -
j_call: TRBJ1-1
cdr3_length: 15
cdr3_nt: TGCAGTGCGCTGGGACAACATATCTCGAACACTGAAGCTTTCTTT
cdr3_aa: CSALGQHISNTEAFF

clone_size: -
v_call: TRBV5-1
d_call: -
j_call: TRBJ2-3
cdr3_length: 15
cdr3_nt: TGCGCCAGCAGCTTGGATGTTTCACCCCCAGATACGCAGTATTTT
cdr3_aa: CASSLDVSPPDTQYF

clone_size: -
v_call: TRBV5-1
d_call: -
j_call: TRBJ2-1
cdr3_length: 16
cdr3_nt: TGCGCCAGCAGCCCGGGTGAGGGTGGGGCCTACAATGAGCAGTTCTTC
cdr3_aa: CASSPGEGGAYNEQFF

clone_size: once
v_call: TRBV6-6
d_call: TRBD2
j_call: TRBJ2-3
cdr3_length: 14
cdr3_nt: TGTGCCAGCAGTTCAGCGGGGATCACAGATACGCAGTATTTT
cdr3_aa: CASSSAGITDTQYF

clone_size: -
v_call: TRBV27
d_call: -
j_call: TRBJ2-7
cdr3_length: 12
cdr3_nt: TGTGCCACCCGGGACGGTATCTACGAGCAGTACTTC
cdr3_aa: CATRDGIYEQYF

clone_size: -
v_call: TRBV15
d_call: -
j_call: TRBJ1-6
cdr3_length: 14
cdr3_nt: TGTGCCACCAGTACAGGGATAGGAAATTCACCCCTCCACTTT
cdr3_aa: CATSTGIGNSPLHF

clone_size: few
v_call: TRBV20-1
d_call: -
j_call: TRBJ1-2
cdr3_length: 11
cdr3_nt: TGCAGTGCTAGTATGCTTACGGGCTACACCTTC
cdr3_aa: CSASMLTGYTF

clone_size: -
v_call: TRBV29-1
d_call: TRBD1
j_call: TRBJ2-7
cdr3_length: 13
cdr3_nt: TGCAGCGTAGCATTGGGACAGGGTCATGAGCAGTACTTC
cdr3_aa: CSVALGQGHEQYF

clone_size: -
v_call: TRBV20-1
d_call: TRBD2
j_call: TRBJ2-5
cdr3_length: 15
cdr3_nt: TGCAGTGCTGCCCCCGGGACTAGCGGGGGGGAGACCCAGTACTTC
cdr3_aa: CSAAPGTSGGETQYF

clone_size: -
v_call: TRBV2
d_call: TRBD1
j_call: TRBJ1-2
cdr3_length: 13
cdr3_nt: TGTGCCAGCAGGAGGGACAGTTCTAATGGCTACACCTTC
cdr3_aa: CASRRDSSNGYTF

clone_size: few
v_call: TRBV28
d_call: TRBD1
j_call: TRBJ1-4
cdr3_length: 14
cdr3_nt: TGTGCCAGCAGACAGGGGGCCGGTAATGAAAAACTGTTTTTT
cdr3_aa: CASRQGAGNEKLFF

clone_size: -
v_call: TRBV4-2
d_call: -
j_call: TRBJ1-2
cdr3_length: 16
cdr3_nt: TGTGCCGGCAGCCAAGATGGCCAGGTCTTTGGCTATGGCTACACCTTC
cdr3_aa: CAGSQDGQVFGYGYTF

clone_size: -
v_call: TRBV6-8
d_call: -
j_call: TRBJ2-1
cdr3_length: 13
cdr3_nt: TGTGCCAGCAGCGTCAAGCTGGCGGGTGAGCAGTTCTTC
cdr3_aa: CASSVKLAGEQFF

clone_size: few
v_call: TRBV15
d_call: -
j_call: TRBJ2-1
cdr3_length: 15
cdr3_nt: TGTGCCACCAGCGACCGGGACTTCCCCTACAATGAGCAGTTCTTC
cdr3_aa: CATSDRDFPYNEQFF

clone_size: few
v_call: TRBV20-1
d_call: TRBD1
j_call: TRBJ2-3
cdr3_length: 13
cdr3_nt: TGCAGTGCTCCGGGACAGGACACAGATACGCAGTATTTT
cdr3_aa: CSAPGQDTDTQYF

clone_size: few
v_call: TRBV27
d_call: TRBD1
j_call: TRBJ2-3
cdr3_length: 17
cdr3_nt: TGTGCCAGCAGTTTATTGGTTAAGGGGGCCACCACAGATACGCAGTATTTT
cdr3_aa: CASSLLVKGATTDTQYF

clone_size: -
v_call: TRBV29-1
d_call: TRBD2
j_call: TRBJ2-1
cdr3_length: 19
cdr3_nt: TGCAGCGTACTAATTAGCGGGGGGCCCAGCTCCAGCTCCTACAATGAGCAGTTCTTC
cdr3_aa: CSVLISGGPSSSSYNEQFF

clone_size: -
v_call: TRBV29-1
d_call: -
j_call: TRBJ2-5
cdr3_length: 11
cdr3_nt: TGCAGCGGGTGGGTGGGAGAGACCCAGTACTTC
cdr3_aa: CSGWVGETQYF

clone_size: few
v_call: TRBV4-2
d_call: TRBD2
j_call: TRBJ2-1
cdr3_length: 15
cdr3_nt: TGTGCCAGCAGCCTCTCCGGGACTAGTGGGGATGAGCAGTTCTTC
cdr3_aa: CASSLSGTSGDEQFF

clone_size: many
v_call: TRBV11-3
d_call: TRBD2
j_call: TRBJ2-1
cdr3_length: 13
cdr3_nt: TGTGCCAGCAGCTTAGGCGGGGGGGGTGAGCAGTTCTTC
cdr3_aa: CASSLGGGGEQFF